The next 28 T cell receptor beta chains were all read from a single sample in a study of blood T cells in healthy people across ages. A J-beta primer mix and a sample-barcoded 5' primer were used in a second PCR of roughly 7 to 12 cycles. TCRdb passed the 5' RACE reads through MiXCR, listing each CDR3 protein once. The data contain roughly 700,000 distinct CDR3 sequences, approximately 49% of them singletons. Input material: blood. These receptors originate from a woman aged 55-70 years in good health.

This rearrangement joins TRBV3-1 to TRBJ2-7, with D tentatively TRBD1 (5 bases). The CDR3 loop spans 13 amino acids. Germline CDR1 and CDR2: LGHDT and YNNKEL (reference sequence). Trimming took off 3 bases at V and 4 bases at J, with 10 bases between the two ends. This chain's CDR3 is CASSHMGPYEQYF. The CDR3 nucleotides read TGTGCCAGCAGCCATATGGGGCCTTACGAGCAGTACTTC.

V and J are TRBV27 and TRBJ2-1; 11 bases align to TRBD2. Per germline, CDR1 MNHEY and CDR2 SMNVEV (reference sequence). The CDR3 extends over 18 amino acids. Trimming at V came to 8 bases and at J to 4 bases, leaving 16 bases not matched to a gene. CDR3 nucleotide sequence: TGTGCCAGCCTACAGGGGGTTAGCGGGAGGGCCGAGTACAATGAGCAGTTCTTC. Its translation is CASLQGVSGRAEYNEQFF.

CDR3 DNA sequence: TGTGCCAGCAGAGAGGGACAGGGGGTTTCAGAGACCCAGTACTTC. Residues: CASREGQGVSETQYF. The rearrangement uses TRBV28 and TRBJ2-5; the match to TRBD1 covers 11 bases. Germline V gene sequence: CDR1 MDHEN, CDR2 SYDVKM. Trimming removed 6 bases from V and 4 bases from J; junction bases left unmatched: 7. The CDR3 covers 15 residues.

This clonotype was recorded at least ten times. V and J are TRBV7-6 and TRBJ2-3; 8 positions match TRBD2. The junction had 10 bases not matched to a gene; V was cut back by 5 bases and J by 3 bases. CDR3 length equals 16 residues. CDR1 and CDR2 from the germline V gene are SGHVS and FNYEAQ. The CDR3 spells CASSHALGGRTDTQYF. In DNA, the CDR3 is TGTGCCAGCAGCCACGCTCTGGGCGGGAGGACAGATACGCAGTATTTT.

In its sample, this clonotype was seen a few times. The rearrangement links TRBV7-2 to TRBJ2-7; 10 bases map to TRBD2. V lost 2 bases to trimming and J lost 6 bases; unmatched junction nucleotides: 7. The CDR3 contains 15 residues. CDR1 is SGHTA, CDR2 FQGNSA, per germline. The DNA for the CDR3 is TGTGCCAGCAGCTTATCAGCGGGAGGGCCGGGCGAGCAGTACTTC. Protein: CASSLSAGGPGEQYF.

This clonotype was observed a single time. V gene TRBV25-1 combines with J gene TRBJ2-7; a weak D match, TRBD1 (6 bases). The CDR3 is made up of 13 amino acids. Trimming cost V 4 bases and J 4 bases, with 11 bases left between them. Germline V gene sequence: CDR1 MGHDK, CDR2 SYGVNS. CDR3 protein: CASSGDRWYEQYF. CDR3 DNA sequence: TGTGCCAGCAGTGGTGACAGGTGGTACGAGCAGTACTTC.

CDR3 sequence reads: CASSLPEAGELFF. The CDR3 DNA reads as TGTGCCAGCAGTCTCCCGGAAGCCGGGGAGCTGTTTTTT. This chain joins TRBV6-5 and TRBJ2-2; D ambiguous. The V end was cut by 5 bases, the J end by 6 bases, with 10 bases between. The CDR3 runs to 13 residues. Per germline, CDR1 MNHEY and CDR2 SVGAGI.

The chain uses TRBV7-2 and TRBJ2-1; no clear D gene. Trimming stripped 2 bases from V and 6 bases from J, with 8 bases between. This CDR3 region has 13 residues. Germline lookup yields CDR1 SGHTA and CDR2 FQGNSA. The CDR3 DNA follows: TGTGCCAGCAGCTTATTTATGGGCAATGAGCAGTTCTTC. This translates into CASSLFMGNEQFF.

V and J are TRBV20-1 and TRBJ2-3; weak D call: TRBD1 (5 bases). The CDR3 totals 14 residues. The V gene lost 5 bases and the J gene lost 0 bases, with 12 bases spanning the gap. Germline V CDR1 and CDR2: DFQATT, SNEGSKA (reference sequence). The CDR3 DNA reads TGCAGTGCTGTTGACAGTTCTAGCACAGATACGCAGTATTTT. The encoded protein is CSAVDSSSTDTQYF.

This rearrangement joins TRBV13 to TRBJ2-7, with 8 positions matching TRBD1. The CDR3 spans 15 residues. Germline trimming cut 5 bases from V and 7 bases from J; bases unmatched to any gene: 13. Germline V gene sequence: CDR1 PRHDT, CDR2 FYEKMQ (reference sequence). In DNA, the CDR3 is TGTGCCAGCAGCCTCTCGGGACAGGCGTTCAATGAGCAGTACTTC. Translating it yields CASSLSGQAFNEQYF.

Concerning this clonotype: A read error may account for a junction end that differs from germline. The gene calls are TRBV15 and TRBJ2-5; D remains unclear. This CDR3 comprises 13 residues. Per germline, CDR1 LNHNV and CDR2 YYDKDF (reference sequence). For the CDR3, the DNA is TGTGCCGCCAGCAGAGATGCCCGAGAGACCCAGTACTTC. This codes for CAASRDARETQYF.

The J gene is TRBJ1-4, the V gene TRBV20-1; tentatively, D is TRBD1 (5 bases). The CDR3 sequence is 16 residues long. CDR1 is DFQATT, CDR2 SNEGSKA, per germline (reference sequence). The V and J ends lost 1 base and 1 base respectively, with 13 bases between them. CDR3 protein: CSARVAGWGTNEKLFF. CDR3 sequence (DNA): TGCAGTGCTAGAGTGGCAGGGTGGGGAACTAATGAAAAACTGTTTTTT.

In this sample, this clonotype turned up a few times. V and J are TRBV12-3 or TRBV12-4 and TRBJ2-7; TRBD2 matches 13 bases. The last part of the DNA fits TRBJ2-5 better; the J call may be wrong. The CDR3 spans 15 residues. The CDR3 reads CASSPRLAGGGTQYF. CDR3 in DNA: TGTGCCAGCAGTCCCCGACTAGCGGGAGGAGGGACCCAGTACTTC.

The rearrangement joins TRBV20-1 to TRBJ2-3; 8 bases map to TRBD2. The CDR3 length is 18 residues. Per germline, CDR1 DFQATT and CDR2 SNEGSKA (reference sequence). V lost 0 bases, J lost 6 bases, and 17 bases stayed unmatched. The CDR3 reads CSARDSQPSGRRVDTQYF. The CDR3, as DNA: TGCAGTGCTAGAGATTCCCAGCCTAGCGGGCGCAGGGTGGATACGCAGTATTTT.

The sample holds a few counts of this clonotype. This sequence joins TRBV29-1 and TRBJ2-3, with D unresolved. CDR1 is SQVTM and CDR2 is ANQGSEA in the germline V gene. The CDR3 extends over 12 amino acids. Trimming pared 3 bases from V and 6 bases from J, leaving 10 bases between. CDR3 sequence: CSVDPWADTQYF. CDR3 in DNA: TGCAGCGTTGACCCGTGGGCGGATACGCAGTATTTT.

This clonotype was seen more than once but under ten times. The J gene is TRBJ2-7, the V gene TRBV4-2; D unresolved. Per germline, CDR1 LGHNA and CDR2 YNFKEQ. The CDR3 length is 15 residues. The germline V and J ends were trimmed by 4 bases and 3 bases, with 16 bases remaining between them. The CDR3 spells CASSPVEKSSYEQYF. The DNA of the CDR3 is TGTGCCAGCAGCCCGGTAGAGAAATCAAGCTACGAGCAGTACTTC.

This clonotype was seen only a few times. The rearrangement links TRBV9 to TRBJ2-7; tentative D call: TRBD1 (6 bases). The CDR3 is 16 amino acids. Germline-derived CDR1 and CDR2 are SGDLS and YYNGEE. V was clipped by 0 bases and J by 0 bases, with 13 bases between them. CDR3 region: CASSVEDRRSSYEQYF. The CDR3 DNA sequence: TGTGCCAGCAGCGTAGAGGACAGAAGAAGCTCCTACGAGCAGTACTTC.

V is TRBV20-1 and J is TRBJ1-6, with 10 bases aligning to TRBD1. After removal of 4 bases from V and 8 bases from J, the junction contained 2 bases not matched to a gene. This CDR3 is built from 13 residues. Germline CDR1 DFQATT, CDR2 SNEGSKA (reference sequence). The CDR3 loop reads CSATGTGDSPLHF. The DNA for the CDR3 is TGCAGTGCTACCGGGACAGGGGATTCACCCCTCCACTTT.

This clonotype was counted a few times. The chain is built from TRBV5-6 and TRBJ2-7; 7 bases are a match to TRBD2. V shed 5 bases and J 4 bases; nucleotides not matched to a gene: 9. CDR3 length equals 14 residues. Looked up from germline, CDR1 is SGHDT and CDR2 is YYEEEE. CDR3 amino acids: CASRWRGRSYEQYF. In DNA, the CDR3 is TGTGCCAGCAGGTGGCGGGGGAGGAGTTACGAGCAGTACTTC.

V usage is TRBV29-1 and J usage is TRBJ2-7; D call uncertain. Trimming shortened V by 1 base and J by 1 base, and 2 bases separated the two germline ends. The CDR3 consists of 11 residues. Germline CDR1 and CDR2: SQVTM and ANQGSEA. DNA for the CDR3: TGCAGCGTTGAAGGTTCCTACGAGCAGTACTTC. It specifies CSVEGSYEQYF.

V gene TRBV20-1 combines with J gene TRBJ1-2; no reliable D call. V was cut by 0 bases and J by 2 bases, with 7 bases left in between. The germline V gene has CDR1 DFQATT and CDR2 SNEGSKA (reference sequence). The CDR3 covers 13 residues. The CDR3 is CSARERENYGYTF. CDR3 nucleotide sequence: TGCAGTGCTAGAGAACGGGAGAACTATGGCTACACCTTC.

J is TRBJ1-4 and V is TRBV12-3 or TRBV12-4; TRBD1 agrees at 9 bases. The CDR3 extends over 15 amino acids. J lost 7 bases, V lost 5 bases, and 8 bases had no gene match. Here the CDR3 DNA reads TGTGCCAGCAGTAGGGGGGGACAGGGTGGTGAAAAACTGTTTTTT. Translated, it gives CASSRGGQGGEKLFF.

This clonotype has more than one count but fewer than ten. The chain links TRBV4-2 to TRBJ1-2; no reliable D call. This CDR3 region has 13 residues. V was clipped by 8 bases and J by 4 bases, with 14 bases between them. Per germline, CDR1 LGHNA and CDR2 YNFKEQ. In DNA form, the CDR3 reads TGTGCCAGCGGTTACGACACTACCTATGGCTACACCTTC. Translated, it gives CASGYDTTYGYTF.

This clonotype appeared a single time. The rearrangement links TRBV20-1 to TRBJ2-5; tentatively, D is TRBD2 (5 bases). Between the trimmed V and J ends, which lost 5 bases and 4 bases, there was a span of 11 bases. CDR1 DFQATT and CDR2 SNEGSKA come from the germline V gene (reference sequence). The CDR3 extends over 12 amino acids. The CDR3 loop is CSAPSAGETQYF. The CDR3 nucleotides read TGCAGTGCTCCGAGCGCGGGAGAGACCCAGTACTTC.

The chain links TRBV9 to TRBJ1-2; no firm D call. V lost 1 base, J lost 8 bases, and 9 bases lay in between. The length of the CDR3 is 12 residues. Germline CDR1 reads SGDLS; CDR2 reads YYNGEE. The CDR3 region is CASSVSGWGYTF. For the CDR3, the DNA is TGTGCCAGCAGCGTAAGTGGCTGGGGCTACACCTTC.

Worth noting for this clonotype: This clone may be a read error of a much larger clone one base away. The V call is TRBV14, the J call TRBJ2-3, with no clear D. This CDR3 has 17 residues. CDR1 is SGHDN, CDR2 FVKESK, per germline. Trimming removed 0 bases from V and 5 bases from J, with 18 bases in between. CDR3 DNA: TGTGCCAGCAGCCAAGATTCCCCAGCCCTGGGTGGAGATACGCAGTATTTT. Encoded protein: CASSQDSPALGGDTQYF. The whole variable domain, remainder taken from reference TRBV14 and TRBJ2-3, is EAGVTQFPSHSVIEKGQTVTLRCDPISGHDNLYWYRRVMGKEIKFLLHFVKESKQDESGMPNNRFLAERTGGTYSTLKVQPAELEDSGVYFCASSQDSPALGGDTQYFGPGTRLTVL.

In this sample, this clonotype turned up a few times. This chain joins TRBV5-6 and TRBJ2-6; possibly TRBD2 for D (5 bases). Deletions cut 3 bases from V and 4 bases from J, with 17 bases between. The germline gives CDR1 SGHDT, CDR2 YYEEEE. The CDR3 is made up of 17 amino acids. CDR3 region: CASSSRTGNLGANVLTF. CDR3 DNA sequence: TGTGCCAGCAGCTCAAGGACGGGGAACCTGGGGGCCAACGTCCTGACTTTC.

This clonotype was observed many times. V and J are TRBV5-1 and TRBJ2-5; the D is unclear. Deletions cut 2 bases from V and 11 bases from J, with 16 bases between. The CDR3 spans 13 residues. CDR1 SGHRS and CDR2 YFSETQ come from the germline V gene. In nucleotides, the CDR3 is TGCGCCAGCAGCTTACAGCGATACAATGAGCAGTACTTC. The encoded protein is CASSLQRYNEQYF.